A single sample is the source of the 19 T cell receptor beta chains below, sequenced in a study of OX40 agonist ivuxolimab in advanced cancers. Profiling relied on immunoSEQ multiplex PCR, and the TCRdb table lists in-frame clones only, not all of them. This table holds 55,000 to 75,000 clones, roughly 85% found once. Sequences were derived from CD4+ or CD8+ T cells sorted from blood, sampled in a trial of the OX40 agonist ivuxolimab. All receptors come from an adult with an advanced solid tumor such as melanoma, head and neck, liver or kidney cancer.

The CDR3 sequence is CASSIEGGRTDTQYF. CDR3 bases: TGTGCCAGTAGTATCGAGGGGGGACGGACAGATACGCAGTATTTT. V is TRBV19 and J is TRBJ2-3, with D perhaps given as TRBD1 or TRBD2 (6 bases each). The CDR3 spans 15 residues. Germline-derived CDR1 and CDR2 are LNHDA and SQIVND (reference sequence). V shed 3 bases and J shed 3 bases, with 13 bases lying between them.

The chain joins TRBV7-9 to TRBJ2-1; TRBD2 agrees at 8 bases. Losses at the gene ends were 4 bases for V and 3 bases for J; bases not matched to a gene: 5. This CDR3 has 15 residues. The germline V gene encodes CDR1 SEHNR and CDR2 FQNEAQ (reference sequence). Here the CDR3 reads CASSSGLVIYNEQFF. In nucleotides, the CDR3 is TGTGCCAGCAGCTCGGGACTAGTGATCTACAATGAGCAGTTCTTC.

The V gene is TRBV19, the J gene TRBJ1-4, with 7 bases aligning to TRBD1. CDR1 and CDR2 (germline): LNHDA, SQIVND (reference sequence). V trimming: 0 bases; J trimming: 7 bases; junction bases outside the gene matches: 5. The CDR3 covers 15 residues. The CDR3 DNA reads TGTGCCAGTAGTATAGATAGGACAGGTTCTGAAAAACTGTTTTTT. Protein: CASSIDRTGSEKLFF. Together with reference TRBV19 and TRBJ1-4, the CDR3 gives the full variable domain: DGGITQSPKYLFRKEGQNVTLSCEQNLNHDAMYWYRQDPGQGLRLIYYSQIVNDFQKGDIAEGYSVSREKKESFPLTVTSAQKNPTAFYLCASSIDRTGSEKLFFGSGTQLSVL.

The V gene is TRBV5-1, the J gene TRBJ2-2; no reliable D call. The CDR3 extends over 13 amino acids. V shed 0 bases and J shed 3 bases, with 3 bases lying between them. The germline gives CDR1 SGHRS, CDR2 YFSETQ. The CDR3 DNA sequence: TGCGCCAGCAGCTTGGATCACACCGGGGAGCTGTTTTTT. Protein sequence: CASSLDHTGELFF.

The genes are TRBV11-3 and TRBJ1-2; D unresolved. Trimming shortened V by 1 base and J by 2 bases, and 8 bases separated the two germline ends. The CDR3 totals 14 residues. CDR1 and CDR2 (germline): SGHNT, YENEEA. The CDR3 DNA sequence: TGTGCCAGCAGCTTAGCCGGCAAGAACTATGGCTACACCTTC. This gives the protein CASSLAGKNYGYTF. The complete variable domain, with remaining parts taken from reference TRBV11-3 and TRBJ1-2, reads EAGVVQSPRYKIIEKKQPVAFWCNPISGHNTLYWYLQNLGQGPELLIRYENEEAVDDSQLPKDRFSAERLKGVDSTLKIQPAELGDSAVYLCASSLAGKNYGYTFGSGTRLTVV.

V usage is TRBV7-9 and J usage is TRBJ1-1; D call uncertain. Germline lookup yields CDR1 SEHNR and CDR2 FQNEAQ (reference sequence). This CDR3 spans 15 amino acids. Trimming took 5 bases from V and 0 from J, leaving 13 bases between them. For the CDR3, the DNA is TGTGCCAGCAGCCCCGTCCAGGTAATGAACACTGAAGCTTTCTTT. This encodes CASSPVQVMNTEAFF. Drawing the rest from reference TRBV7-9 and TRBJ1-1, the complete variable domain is DTGVSQNPRHKITKRGQNVTFRCDPISEHNRLYWYRQTLGQGPEFLTYFQNEAQLEKSRLLSDRFSAERPKGSFSTLEIQRTEQGDSAMYLCASSPVQVMNTEAFFGQGTRLTVV.

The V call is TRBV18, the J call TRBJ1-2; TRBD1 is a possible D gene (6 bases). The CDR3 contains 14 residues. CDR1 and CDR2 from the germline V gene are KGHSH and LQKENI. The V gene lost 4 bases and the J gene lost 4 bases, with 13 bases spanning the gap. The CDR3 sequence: CASSHPDRIYGYTF. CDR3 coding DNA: TGTGCCAGCTCACACCCGGACAGAATCTATGGCTACACCTTC.

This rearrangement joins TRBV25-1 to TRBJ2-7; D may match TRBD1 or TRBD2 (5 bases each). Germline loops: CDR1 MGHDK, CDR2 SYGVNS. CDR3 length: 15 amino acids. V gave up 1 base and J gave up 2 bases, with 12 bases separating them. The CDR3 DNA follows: TGTGCCAGCAGTGAATCCGGGACGGCCACCTACGAGCAGTACTTC. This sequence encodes CASSESGTATYEQYF.

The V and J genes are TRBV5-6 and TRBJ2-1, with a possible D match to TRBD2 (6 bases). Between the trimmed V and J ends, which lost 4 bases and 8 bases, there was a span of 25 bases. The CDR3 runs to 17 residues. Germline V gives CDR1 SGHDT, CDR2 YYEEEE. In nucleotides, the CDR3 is TGTGCCAGCAGCCCCGTCCGTGGAAGGAACCGGAGGGATGAGCAGTTCTTC. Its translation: CASSPVRGRNRRDEQFF.

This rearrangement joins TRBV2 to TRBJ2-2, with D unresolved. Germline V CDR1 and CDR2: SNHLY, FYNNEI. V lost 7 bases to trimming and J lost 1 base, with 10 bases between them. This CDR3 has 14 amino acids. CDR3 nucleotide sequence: TGTGCCAGCAAGCCCCTCTTGAACACCGGGGAGCTGTTTTTT. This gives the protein CASKPLLNTGELFF.

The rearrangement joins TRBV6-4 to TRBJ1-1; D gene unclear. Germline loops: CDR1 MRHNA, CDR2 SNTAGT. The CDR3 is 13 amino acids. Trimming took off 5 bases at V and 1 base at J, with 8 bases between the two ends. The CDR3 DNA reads TGTGCCAGCAGTTTTCAGGCGAACACTGAAGCTTTCTTT. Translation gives CASSFQANTEAFF.

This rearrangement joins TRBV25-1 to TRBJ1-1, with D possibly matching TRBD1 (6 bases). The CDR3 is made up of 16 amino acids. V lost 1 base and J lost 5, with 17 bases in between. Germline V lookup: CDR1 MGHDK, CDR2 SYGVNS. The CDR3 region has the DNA TGTGCCAGCAGTGAATTCAAAACAGGGCTTACAACTGAAGCTTTCTTT. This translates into CASSEFKTGLTTEAFF.

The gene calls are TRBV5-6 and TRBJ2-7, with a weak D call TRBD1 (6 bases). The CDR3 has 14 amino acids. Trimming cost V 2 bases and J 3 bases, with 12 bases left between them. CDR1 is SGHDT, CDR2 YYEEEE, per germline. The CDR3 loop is CASSFAGVNYEQYF. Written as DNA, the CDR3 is TGTGCCAGCAGCTTTGCAGGGGTTAACTACGAGCAGTACTTC.

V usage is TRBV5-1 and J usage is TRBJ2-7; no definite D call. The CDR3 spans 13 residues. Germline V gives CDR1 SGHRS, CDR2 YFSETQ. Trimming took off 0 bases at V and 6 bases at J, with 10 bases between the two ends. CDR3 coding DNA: TGCGCCAGCAGCTTGGCCTTAAATCGCGAGCAGTACTTC. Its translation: CASSLALNREQYF. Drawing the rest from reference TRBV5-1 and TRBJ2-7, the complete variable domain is KAGVTQTPRYLIKTRGQQVTLSCSPISGHRSVSWYQQTPGQGLQFLFEYFSETQRNKGNFPGRFSGRQFSNSRSEMNVSTLELGDSALYLCASSLALNREQYFGPGTRLTVT.

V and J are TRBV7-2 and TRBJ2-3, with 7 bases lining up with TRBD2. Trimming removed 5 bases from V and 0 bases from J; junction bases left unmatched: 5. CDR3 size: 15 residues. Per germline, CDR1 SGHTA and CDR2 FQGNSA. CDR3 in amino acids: CASSILGLSTDTQYF. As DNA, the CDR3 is TGTGCCAGCAGCATACTGGGACTAAGCACAGATACGCAGTATTTT.

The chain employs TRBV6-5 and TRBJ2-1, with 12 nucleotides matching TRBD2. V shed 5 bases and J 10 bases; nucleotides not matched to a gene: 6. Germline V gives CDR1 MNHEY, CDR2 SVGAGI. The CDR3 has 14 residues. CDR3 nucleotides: TGTGCCAGCAGTATTGGGACTAGCGGGCTCGAGCAGTTCTTC. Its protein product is CASSIGTSGLEQFF.

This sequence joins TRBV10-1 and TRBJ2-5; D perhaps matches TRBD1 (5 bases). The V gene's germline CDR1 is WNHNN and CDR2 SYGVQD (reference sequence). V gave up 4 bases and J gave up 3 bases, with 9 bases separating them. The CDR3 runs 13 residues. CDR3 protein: CASSVGREETQYF. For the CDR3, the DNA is TGCGCCAGCAGTGTGGGCAGGGAAGAGACCCAGTACTTC.

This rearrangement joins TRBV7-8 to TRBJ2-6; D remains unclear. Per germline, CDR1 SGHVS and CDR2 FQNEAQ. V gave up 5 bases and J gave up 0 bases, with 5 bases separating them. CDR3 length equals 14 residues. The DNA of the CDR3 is TGTGCCAGCAGCATGGACTCTGGGGCCAACGTCCTGACTTTC. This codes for CASSMDSGANVLTF.

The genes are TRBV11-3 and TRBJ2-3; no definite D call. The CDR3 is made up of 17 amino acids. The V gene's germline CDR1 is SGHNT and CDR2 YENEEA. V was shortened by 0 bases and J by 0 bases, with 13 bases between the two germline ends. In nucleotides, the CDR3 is TGTGCCAGCAGCTTAGATTTCTTTCAGACTAGCACAGATACGCAGTATTTT. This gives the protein CASSLDFFQTSTDTQYF.